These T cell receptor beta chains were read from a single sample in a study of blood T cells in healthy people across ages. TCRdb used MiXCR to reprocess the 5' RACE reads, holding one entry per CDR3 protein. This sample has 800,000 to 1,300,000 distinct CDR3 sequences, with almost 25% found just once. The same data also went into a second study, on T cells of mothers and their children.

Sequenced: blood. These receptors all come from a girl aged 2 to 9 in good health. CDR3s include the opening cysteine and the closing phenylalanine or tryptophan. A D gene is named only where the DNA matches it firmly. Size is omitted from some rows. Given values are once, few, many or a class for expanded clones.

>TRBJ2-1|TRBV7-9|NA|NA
CASSPTEHEQFF
TGTGCCAGCAGCCCGACGGAACACGAGCAGTTCTTC
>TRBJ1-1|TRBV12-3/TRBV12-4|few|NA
CASGTVNTEAFF
TGTGCCAGCGGCACAGTGAACACTGAAGCTTTCTTT
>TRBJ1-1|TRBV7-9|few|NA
CASSLDGATEAFF
TGTGCCAGCAGCTTAGATGGGGCCACTGAAGCTTTCTTT
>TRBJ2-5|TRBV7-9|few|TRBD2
CASSQGGEGLIQETQYF
TGTGCCAGCAGCCAGGGCGGGGAGGGCCTGATCCAAGAGACCCAGTACTTC
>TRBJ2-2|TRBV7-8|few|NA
CASSLVFSNTGELFF
TGTGCCAGCAGCTTAGTTTTCTCGAACACCGGGGAGCTGTTTTTT
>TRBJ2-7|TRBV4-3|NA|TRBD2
CASSQFGTSGRDEQYF
TGCGCCAGCAGCCAATTTGGGACTAGCGGGAGGGACGAGCAGTACTTC
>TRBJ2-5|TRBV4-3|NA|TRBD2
CASSPTSGVDTQYF
TGCGCCAGCAGCCCCACTAGCGGGGTGGACACCCAGTACTTC
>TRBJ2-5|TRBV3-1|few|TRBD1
CASSGRTGLQETQYF
TGTGCCAGCAGCGGGCGGACAGGCCTACAAGAGACCCAGTACTTC
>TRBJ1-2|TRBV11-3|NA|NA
CAREKGHANYGYTF
TGTGCCAGGGAGAAGGGGCACGCTAACTATGGCTACACCTTC
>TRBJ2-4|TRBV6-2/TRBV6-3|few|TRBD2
CASSSSGLAGGQF
TGTGCCAGCAGTTCCAGCGGACTAGCGGGGGGGCAGTTC
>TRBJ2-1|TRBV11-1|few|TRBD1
CASSSRQGAGNEQFF
TGTGCCAGCAGCTCGCGACAGGGGGCAGGCAATGAGCAGTTCTTC
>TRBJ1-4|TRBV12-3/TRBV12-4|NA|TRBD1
CASSFGQGAGEKLFF
TGTGCCAGCAGTTTTGGGCAGGGGGCTGGGGAAAAACTGTTTTTT
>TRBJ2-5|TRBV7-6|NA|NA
CASSLGPRGGTLQETQYF
TGTGCCAGCAGCTTAGGCCCCAGAGGAGGGACACTGCAAGAGACCCAGTACTTC
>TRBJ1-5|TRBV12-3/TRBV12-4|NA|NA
CASSTTSDILVNQPQHF
TGTGCCAGCAGTACTACTTCAGACATTTTAGTTAATCAGCCCCAGCATTTT
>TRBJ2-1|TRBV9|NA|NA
CASSVSGSNSDEQFF
TGTGCCAGCAGCGTCTCCGGGAGTAATTCCGACGAGCAGTTCTTC
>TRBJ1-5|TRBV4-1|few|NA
CASSQGRGPGLEEPQHF
TGCGCCAGCAGCCAAGGACGGGGGCCGGGGCTCGAGGAGCCCCAGCATTTT
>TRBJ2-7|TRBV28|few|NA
CASSGSNMGEQYF
TGTGCCAGCAGTGGCTCCAATATGGGAGAGCAGTACTTC
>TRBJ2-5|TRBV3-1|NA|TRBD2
CASSPSGRAGEQYF
TGTGCCAGCAGCCCGAGCGGGAGGGCGGGTGAGCAGTACTTC
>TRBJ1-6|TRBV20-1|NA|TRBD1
CSARALDREMSPLHF
TGCAGTGCTAGAGCCCTCGACAGGGAGATGTCACCCCTCCACTTT
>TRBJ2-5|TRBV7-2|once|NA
CASSYIGTLEGPSYF
TGTGCCAGCAGTTACATAGGGACACTTGAGGGCCCTTCGTACTTC
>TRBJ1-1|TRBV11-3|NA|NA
CASSPGGPFDYEAFF
TGTGCCAGCAGCCCAGGCGGGCCATTCGACTATGAAGCTTTCTTT
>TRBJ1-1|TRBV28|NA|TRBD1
CASRGQYTEAFF
TGTGCCAGCAGGGGACAGTACACTGAAGCTTTCTTT
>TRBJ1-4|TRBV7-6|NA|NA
CASSLHRVSEKLFF
TGTGCCAGCAGCCTCCACAGGGTATCTGAAAAACTGTTTTTT
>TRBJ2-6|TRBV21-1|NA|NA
CASTREEKGANVLTF
TGTGCCAGCACCCGGGAGGAAAAGGGGGCCAACGTCCTGACTTTC
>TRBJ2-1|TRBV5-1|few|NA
CASSLFYDEQFF
TGCGCCAGCAGCTTGTTTTATGATGAGCAGTTCTTC
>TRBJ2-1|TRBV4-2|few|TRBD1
CASSPETGDSYNGQFF
TGTGCCAGCAGCCCGGAGACAGGGGACTCCTACAATGGGCAGTTCTTC
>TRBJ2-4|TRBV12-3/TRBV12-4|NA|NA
CASRPLGFAKNIQYF
TGTGCCAGCAGACCCTTAGGGTTTGCCAAAAACATTCAGTACTTC
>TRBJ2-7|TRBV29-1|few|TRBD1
CSAGTGGINEQYF
TGCAGCGCTGGGACAGGGGGCATAAACGAGCAGTACTTC
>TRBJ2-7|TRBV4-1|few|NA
CASSPLRDHEQYF
TGCGCCAGCAGCCCCCTTAGGGACCACGAGCAGTACTTC
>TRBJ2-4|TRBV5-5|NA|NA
CASSLALLGDIQYF
TGTGCCAGCAGCTTGGCCCTTCTTGGCGACATTCAGTACTTC
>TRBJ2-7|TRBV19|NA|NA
CASSMGLAGHEKYF
TGTGCCAGTAGTATGGGTCTGGCGGGCCACGAGAAGTACTTC
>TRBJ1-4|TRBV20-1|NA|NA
CSARENEKLFF
TGCAGTGCTAGAGAGAATGAAAAACTGTTTTTT
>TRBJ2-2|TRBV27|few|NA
CASSLLAVDGPGELFF
TGTGCCAGCAGTTTATTAGCGGTGGACGGGCCCGGGGAGCTGTTTTTT